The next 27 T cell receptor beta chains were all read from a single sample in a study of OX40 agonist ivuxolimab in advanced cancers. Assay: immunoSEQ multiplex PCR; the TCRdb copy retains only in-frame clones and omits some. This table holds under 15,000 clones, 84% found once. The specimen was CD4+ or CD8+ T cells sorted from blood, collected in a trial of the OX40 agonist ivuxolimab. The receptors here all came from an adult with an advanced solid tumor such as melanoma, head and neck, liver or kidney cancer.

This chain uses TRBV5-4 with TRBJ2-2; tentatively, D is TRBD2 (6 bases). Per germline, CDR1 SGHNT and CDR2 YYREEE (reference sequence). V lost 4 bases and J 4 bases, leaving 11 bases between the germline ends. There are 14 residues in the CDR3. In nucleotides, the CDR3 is TGTGCCAGCAGCCTGACTAGGGGCACCGGGGAGCTGTTTTTT. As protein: CASSLTRGTGELFF.

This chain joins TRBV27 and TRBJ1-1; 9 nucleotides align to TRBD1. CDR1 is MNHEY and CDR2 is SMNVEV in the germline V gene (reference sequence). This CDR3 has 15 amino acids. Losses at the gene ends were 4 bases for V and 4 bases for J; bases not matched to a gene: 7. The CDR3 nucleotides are TGTGCCAGCAGTTCCCTGACAGGGGGGATCACTGAAGCTTTCTTT. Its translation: CASSSLTGGITEAFF.

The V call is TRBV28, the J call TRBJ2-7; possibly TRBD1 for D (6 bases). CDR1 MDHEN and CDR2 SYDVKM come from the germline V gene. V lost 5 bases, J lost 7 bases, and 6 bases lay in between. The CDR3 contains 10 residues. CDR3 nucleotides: TGTGCCAGCAGTAGGGGGGAGCAGTACTTC. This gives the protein CASSRGEQYF.

The CDR3: CASSRGPNTEAFF. CDR3 DNA sequence: TGCGCCAGCAGCCGGGGACCGAACACTGAAGCTTTCTTT. The chain joins TRBV10-1 to TRBJ1-1; D perhaps matches TRBD1 (5 bases). Germline values: CDR1 WNHNN, CDR2 SYGVQD (reference sequence). Trimming took off 6 bases at V and 1 base at J, with 9 bases between the two ends. This CDR3 is 13 amino acids long.

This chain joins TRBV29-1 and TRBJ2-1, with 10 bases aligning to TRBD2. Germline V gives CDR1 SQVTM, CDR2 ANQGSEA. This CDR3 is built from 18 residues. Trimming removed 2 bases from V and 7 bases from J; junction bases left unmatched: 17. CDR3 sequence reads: CSVEYFDKLAGVFNEQFF. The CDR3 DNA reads TGCAGCGTTGAATATTTTGACAAGCTAGCGGGAGTCTTTAATGAGCAGTTCTTC.

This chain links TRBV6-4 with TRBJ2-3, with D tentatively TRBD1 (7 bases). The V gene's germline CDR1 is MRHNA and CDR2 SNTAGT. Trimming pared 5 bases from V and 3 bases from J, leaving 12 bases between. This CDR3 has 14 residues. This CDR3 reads CASSPEGATDTQYF. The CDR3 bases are TGTGCCAGCAGTCCGGAGGGGGCAACAGATACGCAGTATTTT.

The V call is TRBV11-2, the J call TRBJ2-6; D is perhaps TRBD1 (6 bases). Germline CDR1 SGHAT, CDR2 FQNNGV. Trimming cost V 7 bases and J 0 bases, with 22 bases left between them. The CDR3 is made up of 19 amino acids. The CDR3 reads CASTIHPTGTGSGANVLTF. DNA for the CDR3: TGTGCCAGCACCATTCACCCAACAGGGACGGGCTCTGGGGCCAACGTCCTGACTTTC.

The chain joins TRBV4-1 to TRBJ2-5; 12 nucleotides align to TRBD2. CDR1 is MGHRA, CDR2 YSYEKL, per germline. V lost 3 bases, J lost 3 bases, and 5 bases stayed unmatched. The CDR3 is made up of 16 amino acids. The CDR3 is CASSHTLAGGEETQYF. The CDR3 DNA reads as TGCGCCAGCAGCCACACACTAGCGGGGGGAGAAGAGACCCAGTACTTC.

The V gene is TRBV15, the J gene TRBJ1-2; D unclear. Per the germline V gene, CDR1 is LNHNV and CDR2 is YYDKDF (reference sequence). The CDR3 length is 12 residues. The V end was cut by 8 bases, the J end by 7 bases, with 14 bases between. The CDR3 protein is CATPDSRGGYTF. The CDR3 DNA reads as TGTGCCACCCCAGATAGTAGAGGTGGCTACACCTTC.

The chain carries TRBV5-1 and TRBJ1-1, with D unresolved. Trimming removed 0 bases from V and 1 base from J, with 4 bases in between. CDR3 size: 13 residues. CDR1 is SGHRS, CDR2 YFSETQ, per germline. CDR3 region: CASSLAGNTEAFF. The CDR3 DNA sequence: TGCGCCAGCAGCTTGGCAGGGAACACTGAAGCTTTCTTT.

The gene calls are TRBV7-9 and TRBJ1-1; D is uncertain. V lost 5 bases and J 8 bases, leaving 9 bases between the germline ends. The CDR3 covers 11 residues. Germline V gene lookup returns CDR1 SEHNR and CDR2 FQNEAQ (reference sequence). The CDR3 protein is CASSGPPEAFF. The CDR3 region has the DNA TGTGCCAGCAGCGGGCCCCCGGAAGCTTTCTTT.

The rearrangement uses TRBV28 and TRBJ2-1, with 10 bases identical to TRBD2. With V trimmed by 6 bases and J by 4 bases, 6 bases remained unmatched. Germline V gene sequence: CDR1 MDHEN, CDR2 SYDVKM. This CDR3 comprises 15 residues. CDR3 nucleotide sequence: TGTGCCAGCAGACCTAGCGGGAGAACGTACAATGAGCAGTTCTTC. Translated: CASRPSGRTYNEQFF.

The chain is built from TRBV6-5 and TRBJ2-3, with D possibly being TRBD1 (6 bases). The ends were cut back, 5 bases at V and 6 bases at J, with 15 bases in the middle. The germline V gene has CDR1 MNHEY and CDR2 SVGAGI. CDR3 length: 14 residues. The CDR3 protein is CASSGPQGFDTQYF. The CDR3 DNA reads TGTGCCAGCAGTGGACCACAGGGTTTTGATACGCAGTATTTT.

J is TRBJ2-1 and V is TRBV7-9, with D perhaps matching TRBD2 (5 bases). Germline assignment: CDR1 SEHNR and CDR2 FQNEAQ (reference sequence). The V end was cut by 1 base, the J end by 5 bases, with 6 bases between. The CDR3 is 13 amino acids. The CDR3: CASSLGGHNEQFF. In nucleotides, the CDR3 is TGTGCCAGCAGCTTAGGAGGGCACAATGAGCAGTTCTTC.

The CDR3 loop is CASSVTSGFSYEQYF. The CDR3 DNA reads TGTGCCAGCAGCGTGACCTCGGGATTCTCCTACGAGCAGTACTTC. V gene TRBV9 combines with J gene TRBJ2-7, with D perhaps matching TRBD2 (5 bases). The CDR3 spans 15 residues. CDR1 is SGDLS, CDR2 YYNGEE, per germline. V was shortened by 2 bases and J by 0 bases, with 12 bases between the two germline ends.

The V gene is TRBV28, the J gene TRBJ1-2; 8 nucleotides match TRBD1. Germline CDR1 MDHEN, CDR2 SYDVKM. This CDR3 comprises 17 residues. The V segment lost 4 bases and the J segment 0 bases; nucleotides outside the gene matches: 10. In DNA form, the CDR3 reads TGTGCCAGCAGTTGGGGCACAGACAGGGGAACTAACTATGGCTACACCTTC. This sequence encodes CASSWGTDRGTNYGYTF.

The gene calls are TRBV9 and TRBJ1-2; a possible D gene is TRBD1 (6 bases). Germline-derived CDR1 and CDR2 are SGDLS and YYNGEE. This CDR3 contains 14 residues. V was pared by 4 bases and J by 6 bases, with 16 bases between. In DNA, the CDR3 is TGTGCCAGCAGCCCTCGGACAGTGATAAATGGCTACACCTTC. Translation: CASSPRTVINGYTF.

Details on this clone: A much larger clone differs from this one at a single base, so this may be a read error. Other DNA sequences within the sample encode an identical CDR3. CDR3 sequence (DNA): TGTGCCAGTAGTTTACAGGGACAGGGGGGGAATGAGCAGTTCTTC. Encoded protein: CASSLQGQGGNEQFF. The chain couples TRBV27 to TRBJ2-1, with TRBD1 matching over 11 bases. This CDR3 has 15 amino acids. Germline V lookup: CDR1 MNHEY, CDR2 SMNVEV (reference sequence).

The CDR3 sequence is CASSTGLAGDLGEQFF. As DNA, the CDR3 is TGTGCCAGCAGCACCGGACTAGCGGGAGATCTCGGTGAGCAGTTCTTC. The V gene is TRBV5-6, the J gene TRBJ2-1; 13 bases match TRBD2. The CDR3 sequence is 16 residues long. CDR1 SGHDT and CDR2 YYEEEE come from the germline V gene. J lost 9 bases, V lost 4 bases, and 10 bases had no gene match.

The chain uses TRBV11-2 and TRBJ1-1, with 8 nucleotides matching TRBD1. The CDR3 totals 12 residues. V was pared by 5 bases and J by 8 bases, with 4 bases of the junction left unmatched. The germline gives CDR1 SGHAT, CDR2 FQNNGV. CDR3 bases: TGTGCCAGCAGCCATGGGACAGGCGAAGCTTTCTTT. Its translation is CASSHGTGEAFF.

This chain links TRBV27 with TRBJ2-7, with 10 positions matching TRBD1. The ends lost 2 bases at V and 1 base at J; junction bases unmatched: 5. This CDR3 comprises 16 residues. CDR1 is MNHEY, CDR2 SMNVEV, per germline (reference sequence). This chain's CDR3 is CASSLGDRGLSYEQYF. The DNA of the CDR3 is TGTGCCAGCAGTTTAGGGGACAGGGGATTATCCTACGAGCAGTACTTC.

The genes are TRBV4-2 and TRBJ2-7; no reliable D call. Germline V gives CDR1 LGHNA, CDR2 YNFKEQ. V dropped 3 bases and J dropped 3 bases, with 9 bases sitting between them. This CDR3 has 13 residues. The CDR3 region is CASSHYESYEQYF. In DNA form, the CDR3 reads TGTGCCAGCAGCCACTACGAGAGCTACGAGCAGTACTTC.

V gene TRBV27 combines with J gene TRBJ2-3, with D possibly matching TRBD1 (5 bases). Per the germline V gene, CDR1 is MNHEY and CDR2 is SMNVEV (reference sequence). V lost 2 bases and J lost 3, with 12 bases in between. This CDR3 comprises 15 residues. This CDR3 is CASSLGAGRTDTQYF. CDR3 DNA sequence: TGTGCCAGCAGTTTAGGGGCAGGGCGGACAGATACGCAGTATTTT.

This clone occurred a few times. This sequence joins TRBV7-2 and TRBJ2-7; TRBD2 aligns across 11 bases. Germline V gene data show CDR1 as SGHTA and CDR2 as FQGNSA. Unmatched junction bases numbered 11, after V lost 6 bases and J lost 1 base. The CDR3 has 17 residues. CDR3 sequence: CASRNWGTSGKSYEQYF. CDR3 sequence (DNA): TGTGCCAGCAGGAATTGGGGGACTAGCGGAAAATCCTACGAGCAGTACTTC. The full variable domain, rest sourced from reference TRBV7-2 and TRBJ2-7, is GAGVSQSPSNKVTEKGKDVELRCDPISGHTALYWYRQSLGQGLEFLIYFQGNSAPDKSGLPSDRFSAERTGGSVSTLTIQRTQQEDSAVYLCASRNWGTSGKSYEQYFGPGTRLTVT.

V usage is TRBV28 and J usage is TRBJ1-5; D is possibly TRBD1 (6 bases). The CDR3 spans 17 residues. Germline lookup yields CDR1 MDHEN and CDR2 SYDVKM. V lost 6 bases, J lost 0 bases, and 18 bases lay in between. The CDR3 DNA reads TGTGCCAGCAGGCGACTACCGACAGGTTATAGCAATCAGCCCCAGCATTTT. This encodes CASRRLPTGYSNQPQHF.

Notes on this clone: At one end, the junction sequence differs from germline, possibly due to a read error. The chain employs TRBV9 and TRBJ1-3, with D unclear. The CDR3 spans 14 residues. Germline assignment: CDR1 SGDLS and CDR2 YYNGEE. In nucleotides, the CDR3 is TGTGCCAGCAGCCCCCGGGGTTCTGGAAGCACCATATATTTT. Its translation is CASSPRGSGSTIYF.

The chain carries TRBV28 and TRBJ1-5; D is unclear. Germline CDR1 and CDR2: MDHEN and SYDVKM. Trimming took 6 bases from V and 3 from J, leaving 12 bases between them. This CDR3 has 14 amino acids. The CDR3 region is CASSHDGTNQPQHF. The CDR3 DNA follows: TGTGCCAGCAGCCACGACGGTACCAATCAGCCCCAGCATTTT.